This T cell receptor (beta chain) was sequenced during a study of tumor and adjacent non-tumor tissue in lung cancer. About the study: On average, productive TCRbeta reads reached roughly 3.9 million per sample. Whole-study findings and limits: Top 100 clones took a larger repertoire share in normal lung. Compared with tumor, normal lung showed significantly lower TCR diversity.

The CDR3 spans 15 residues. V lost 4 bases, J lost 3 bases, and 5 bases stayed unmatched. CDR1 LNHDA and CDR2 SQIVND come from the germline V gene (reference sequence). Three rounds of nested PCR, following a modified ARM-PCR protocol, produced the TCRbeta library. Using its own MiXCR run on the multiplex PCR reads, TCRdb lists one record per CDR3 protein. The data hold about 80,000 distinct CDR3 sequences, with about four fifths observed a single time. RNA was extracted from bulk tissue without any cell sorting. More than 3 cm separated this lung sample from the edge of the tumor. Newly diagnosed lung cancer patients had thoracic surgery in China, August–late 2014, without prior chemotherapy. Notes on this clonotype: Its target is not known.

Sequencing was done on a sample of distant non-tumor lung tissue. The clonotype originates from a man between 60 and 70 years old with non-small cell lung cancer. The chain carries TRBV19 and TRBJ2-7; 11 bases agree with TRBD1. The CDR3 sequence: CASSTGTGGNYEQYF. CDR3 sequence (DNA): TGTGCCAGTAGTACGGGGACAGGGGGGAACTACGAGCAGTACTTC.